This T cell receptor (beta chain) was identified during a study of identical twins. Using its own MiXCR run on the 5' RACE reads, TCRdb lists one record per CDR3 protein. The table lists 500,000 or so distinct CDR3 sequences, 14% of them singletons. These sequences were also reported in another study, on yellow fever vaccine responses in identical twins.

The clonotype was recovered from a woman aged 18-30 years in good health. The specimen sequenced was CD4+ T cells sorted from blood.

CDR3 residues: CASSQDPAGSSYNEQFF. The CDR3 DNA follows: TGCGCCAGCAGCCAAGATCCGGCAGGGAGCTCCTACAATGAGCAGTTCTTC. The rearrangement joins TRBV4-1 to TRBJ2-1; D tentatively fits TRBD1 or TRBD2 (5 bases each). Trimming stripped 0 bases from V and 0 bases from J, with 12 bases between. CDR3 length: 17 amino acids. Germline V gene lookup returns CDR1 MGHRA and CDR2 YSYEKL.